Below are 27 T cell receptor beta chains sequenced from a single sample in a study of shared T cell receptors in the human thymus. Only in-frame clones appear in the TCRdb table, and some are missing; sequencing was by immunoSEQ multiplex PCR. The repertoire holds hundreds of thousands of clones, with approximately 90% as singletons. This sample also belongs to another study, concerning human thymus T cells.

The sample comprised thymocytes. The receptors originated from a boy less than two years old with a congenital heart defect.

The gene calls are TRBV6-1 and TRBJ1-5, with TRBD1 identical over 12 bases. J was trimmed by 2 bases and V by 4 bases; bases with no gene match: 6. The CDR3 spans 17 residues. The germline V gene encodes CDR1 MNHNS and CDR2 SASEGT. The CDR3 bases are TGTGCCAGCAGTGGGGGACAGGGGGCGCAGGGCAATCAGCCCCAGCATTTT. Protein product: CASSGGQGAQGNQPQHF.

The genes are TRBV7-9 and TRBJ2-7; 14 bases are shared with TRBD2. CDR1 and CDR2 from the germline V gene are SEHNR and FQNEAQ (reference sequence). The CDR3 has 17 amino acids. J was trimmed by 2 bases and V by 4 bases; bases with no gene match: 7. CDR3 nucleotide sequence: TGTGCCAGCAGCTCCGGACTAGCGGGAGGTCTCACCTACGAGCAGTACTTC. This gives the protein CASSSGLAGGLTYEQYF.

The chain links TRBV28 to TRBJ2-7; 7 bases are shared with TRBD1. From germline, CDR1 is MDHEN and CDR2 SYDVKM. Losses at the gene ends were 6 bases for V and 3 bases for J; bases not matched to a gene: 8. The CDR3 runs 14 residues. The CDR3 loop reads CASSPRDSRYEQYF. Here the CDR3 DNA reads TGTGCCAGCAGCCCTCGGGACAGCCGCTACGAGCAGTACTTC. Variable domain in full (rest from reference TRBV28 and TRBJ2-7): DVKVTQSSRYLVKRTGEKVFLECVQDMDHENMFWYRQDPGLGLRLIYFSYDVKMKEKGDIPEGYSVSREKKERFSLILESASTNQTSMYLCASSPRDSRYEQYFGPGTRLTVT.

The CDR3 sequence: CASARGLAGGFFNEQFF. CDR3 nucleotides: TGTGCTAGTGCCCGGGGACTAGCGGGAGGGTTTTTCAATGAGCAGTTCTTC. The gene calls are TRBV12-5 and TRBJ2-1; 16 bases fit TRBD2. J was trimmed by 6 bases and V by 7 bases; bases with no gene match: 9. Germline CDR1 reads LGHNT; CDR2 reads FRNRAP. This CDR3 has 17 residues.

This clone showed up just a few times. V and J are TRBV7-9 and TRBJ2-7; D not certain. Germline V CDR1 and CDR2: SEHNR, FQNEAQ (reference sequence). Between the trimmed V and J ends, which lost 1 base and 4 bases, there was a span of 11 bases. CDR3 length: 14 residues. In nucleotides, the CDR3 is TGTGCCAGCAGCTTAGTTCGCCGAGGTTACGAGCAGTACTTC. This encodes CASSLVRRGYEQYF.

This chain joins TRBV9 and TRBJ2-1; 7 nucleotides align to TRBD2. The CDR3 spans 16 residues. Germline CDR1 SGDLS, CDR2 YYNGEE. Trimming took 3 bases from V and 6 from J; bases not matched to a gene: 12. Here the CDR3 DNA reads TGTGCCAGCAGCGCACGCCGGCGGGAGTTCGCCAATGAGCAGTTCTTC. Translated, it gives CASSARRREFANEQFF.

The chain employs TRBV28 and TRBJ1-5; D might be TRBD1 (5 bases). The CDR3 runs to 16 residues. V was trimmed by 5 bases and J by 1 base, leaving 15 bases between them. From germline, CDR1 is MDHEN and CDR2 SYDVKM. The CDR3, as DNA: TGTGCCAGCAGTCCAGAGACAGCGCTAAGCAATCAGCCCCAGCATTTT. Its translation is CASSPETALSNQPQHF.

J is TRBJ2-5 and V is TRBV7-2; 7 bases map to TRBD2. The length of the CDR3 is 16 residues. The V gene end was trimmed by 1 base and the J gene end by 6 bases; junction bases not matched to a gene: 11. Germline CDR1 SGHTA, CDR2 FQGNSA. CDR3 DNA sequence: TGTGCCAGCAGCTTAGAAGCGGGATGTATGGGGAAGACCCAGTACTTC. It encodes CASSLEAGCMGKTQYF.

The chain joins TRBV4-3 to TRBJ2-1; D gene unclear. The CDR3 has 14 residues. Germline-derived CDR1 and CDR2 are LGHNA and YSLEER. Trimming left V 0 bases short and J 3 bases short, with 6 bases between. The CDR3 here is CASSQDLSYNEQFF. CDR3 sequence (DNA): TGCGCCAGCAGCCAAGACCTCAGCTACAATGAGCAGTTCTTC.

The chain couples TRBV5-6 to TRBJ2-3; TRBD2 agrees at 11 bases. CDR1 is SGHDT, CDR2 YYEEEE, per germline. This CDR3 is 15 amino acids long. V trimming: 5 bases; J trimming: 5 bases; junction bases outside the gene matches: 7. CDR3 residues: CASRETSGREDTQYF. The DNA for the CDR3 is TGTGCCAGCAGGGAAACTAGCGGGAGAGAAGATACGCAGTATTTT.

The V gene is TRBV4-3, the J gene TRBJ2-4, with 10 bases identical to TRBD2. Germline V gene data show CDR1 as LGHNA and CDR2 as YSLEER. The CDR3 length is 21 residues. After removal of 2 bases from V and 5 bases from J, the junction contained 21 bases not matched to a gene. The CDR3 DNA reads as TGCGCCAGCAGCCAACTAGCGGGAGTAATTATGGACTACCCCAAGGAAAACATTCAGTACTTC. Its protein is CASSQLAGVIMDYPKENIQYF.

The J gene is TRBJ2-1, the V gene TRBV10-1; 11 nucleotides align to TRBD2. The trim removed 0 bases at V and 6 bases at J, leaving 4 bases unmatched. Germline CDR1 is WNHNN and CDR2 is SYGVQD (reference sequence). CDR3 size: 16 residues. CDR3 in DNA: TGCGCCAGCAGTGAGTCAGAGACTAGCGGGATCAATGAGCAGTTCTTC. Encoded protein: CASSESETSGINEQFF.

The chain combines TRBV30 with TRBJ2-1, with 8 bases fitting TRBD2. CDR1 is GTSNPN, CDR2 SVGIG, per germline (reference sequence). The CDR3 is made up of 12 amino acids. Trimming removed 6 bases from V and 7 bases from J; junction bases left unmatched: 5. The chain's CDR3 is CACAGGSNEQFF. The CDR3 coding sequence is TGTGCCTGTGCGGGAGGAAGTAATGAGCAGTTCTTC.

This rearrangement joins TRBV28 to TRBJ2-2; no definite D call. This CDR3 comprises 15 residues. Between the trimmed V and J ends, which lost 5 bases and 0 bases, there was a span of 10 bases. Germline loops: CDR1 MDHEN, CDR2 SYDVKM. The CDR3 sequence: CASSPKPTNTGELFF. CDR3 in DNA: TGTGCCAGCAGTCCCAAGCCGACGAACACCGGGGAGCTGTTTTTT.

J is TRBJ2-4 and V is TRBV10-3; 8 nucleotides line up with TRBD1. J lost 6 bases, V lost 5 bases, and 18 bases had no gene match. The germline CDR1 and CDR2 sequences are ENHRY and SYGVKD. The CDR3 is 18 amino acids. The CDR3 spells CAISTARGFDRGPNIQYF. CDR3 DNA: TGTGCCATCAGTACCGCGCGGGGCTTTGACAGGGGCCCAAACATTCAGTACTTC.

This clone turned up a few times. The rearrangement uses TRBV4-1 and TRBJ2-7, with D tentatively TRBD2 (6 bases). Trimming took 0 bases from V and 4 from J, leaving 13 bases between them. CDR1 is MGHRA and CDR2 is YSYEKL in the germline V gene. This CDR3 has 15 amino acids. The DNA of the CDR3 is TGCGCCAGCAGCCAAGATCGGCGGGAAGTGTACGAGCAGTACTTC. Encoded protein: CASSQDRREVYEQYF.

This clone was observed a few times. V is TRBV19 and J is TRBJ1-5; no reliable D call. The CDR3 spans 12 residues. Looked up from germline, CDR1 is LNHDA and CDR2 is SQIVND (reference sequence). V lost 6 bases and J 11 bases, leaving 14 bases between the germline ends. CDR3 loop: CASRDEGGTQHF. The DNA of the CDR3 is TGTGCCAGTAGAGACGAGGGTGGCACCCAGCATTTT.

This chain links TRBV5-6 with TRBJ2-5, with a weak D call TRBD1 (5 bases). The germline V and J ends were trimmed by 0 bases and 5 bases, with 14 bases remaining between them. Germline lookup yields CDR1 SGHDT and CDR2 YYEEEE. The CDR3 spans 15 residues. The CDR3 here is CASSLAGLSLETQYF. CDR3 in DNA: TGTGCCAGCAGCTTGGCAGGGCTTAGCTTGGAGACCCAGTACTTC.

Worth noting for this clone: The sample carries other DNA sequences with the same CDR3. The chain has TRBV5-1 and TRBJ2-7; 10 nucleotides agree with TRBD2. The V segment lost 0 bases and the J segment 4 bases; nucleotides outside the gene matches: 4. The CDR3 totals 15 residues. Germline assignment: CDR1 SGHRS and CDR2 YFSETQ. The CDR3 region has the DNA TGCGCCAGCAGCTTGGGATCTAGCGGGAGATACGAGCAGTACTTC. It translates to CASSLGSSGRYEQYF.

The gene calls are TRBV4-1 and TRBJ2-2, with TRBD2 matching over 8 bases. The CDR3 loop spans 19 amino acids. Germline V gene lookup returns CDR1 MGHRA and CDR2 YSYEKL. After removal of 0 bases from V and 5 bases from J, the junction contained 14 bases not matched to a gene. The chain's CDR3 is CASSQDGRVAGLETGELFF. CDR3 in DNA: TGCGCCAGCAGCCAAGACGGTAGGGTAGCGGGATTGGAGACCGGGGAGCTGTTTTTT.

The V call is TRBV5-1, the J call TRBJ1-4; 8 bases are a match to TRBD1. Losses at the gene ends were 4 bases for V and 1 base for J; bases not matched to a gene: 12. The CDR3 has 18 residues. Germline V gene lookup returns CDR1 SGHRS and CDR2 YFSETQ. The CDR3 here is CASSPGTGSGITNEKLFF. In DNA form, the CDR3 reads TGCGCCAGCAGCCCCGGGACAGGTTCGGGTATAACTAATGAAAAACTGTTTTTT.

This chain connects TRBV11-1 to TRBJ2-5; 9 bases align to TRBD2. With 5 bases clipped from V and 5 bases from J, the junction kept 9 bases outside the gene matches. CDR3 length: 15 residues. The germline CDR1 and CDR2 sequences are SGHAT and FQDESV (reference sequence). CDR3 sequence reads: CASSPRGRGRETQYF. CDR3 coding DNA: TGTGCCAGCAGCCCCCGCGGGAGGGGAAGGGAGACCCAGTACTTC. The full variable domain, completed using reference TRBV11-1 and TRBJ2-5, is EAEVAQSPRYKITEKSQAVAFWCDPISGHATLYWYRQILGQGPELLVQFQDESVVDDSQLPKDRFSAERLKGVDSTLKIQPAELGDSAMYLCASSPRGRGRETQYFGPGTRLLVL.

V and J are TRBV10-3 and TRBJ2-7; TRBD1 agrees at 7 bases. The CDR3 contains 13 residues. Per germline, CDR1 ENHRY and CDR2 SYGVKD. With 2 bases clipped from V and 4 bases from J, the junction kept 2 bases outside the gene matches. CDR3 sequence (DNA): TGTGCCATCAGTGAGGGACAGGCGTACGAGCAGTACTTC. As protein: CAISEGQAYEQYF.

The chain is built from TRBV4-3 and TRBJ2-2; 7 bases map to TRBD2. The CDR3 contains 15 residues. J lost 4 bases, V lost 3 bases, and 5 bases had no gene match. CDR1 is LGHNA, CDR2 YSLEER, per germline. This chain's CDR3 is CASSHSSGLTGELFF. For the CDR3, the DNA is TGCGCCAGCAGCCACTCTAGCGGCCTCACCGGGGAGCTGTTTTTT.

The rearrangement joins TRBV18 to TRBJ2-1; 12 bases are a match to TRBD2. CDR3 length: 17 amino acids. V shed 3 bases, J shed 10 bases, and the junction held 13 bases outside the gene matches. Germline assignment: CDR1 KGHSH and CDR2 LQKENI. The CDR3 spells CASSPAEELAGGGEQFF. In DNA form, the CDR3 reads TGTGCCAGCTCACCTGCTGAGGAACTAGCGGGAGGTGGGGAGCAGTTCTTC. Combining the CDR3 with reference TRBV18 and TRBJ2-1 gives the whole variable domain NAGVMQNPRHLVRRRGQEARLRCSPMKGHSHVYWYRQLPEEGLKFMVYLQKENIIDESGMPKERFSAEFPKEGPSILRIQQVVRGDSAAYFCASSPAEELAGGGEQFFGPGTRLTVL.

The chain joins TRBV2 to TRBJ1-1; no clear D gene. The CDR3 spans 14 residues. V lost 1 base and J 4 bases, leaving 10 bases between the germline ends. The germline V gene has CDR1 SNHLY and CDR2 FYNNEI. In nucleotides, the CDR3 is TGTGCCAGCAGTGAAGTCCAGGAAGGCACTGAAGCTTTCTTT. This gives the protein CASSEVQEGTEAFF. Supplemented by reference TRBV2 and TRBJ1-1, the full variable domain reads EPEVTQTPSHQVTQMGQEVILRCVPISNHLYFYWYRQILGQKVEFLVSFYNNEISEKSEIFDDQFSVERPDGSNFTLKIRSTKLEDSAMYFCASSEVQEGTEAFFGQGTRLTVV.

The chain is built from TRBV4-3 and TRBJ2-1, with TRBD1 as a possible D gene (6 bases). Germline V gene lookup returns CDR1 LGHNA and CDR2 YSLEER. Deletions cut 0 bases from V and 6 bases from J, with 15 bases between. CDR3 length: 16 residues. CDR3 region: CASSQDPHREINEQFF. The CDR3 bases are TGCGCCAGCAGCCAAGATCCCCACAGGGAGATCAATGAGCAGTTCTTC.